The text below deals with one TCR beta chain. Its matching antigen is unknown. Compared with germline, one end of the junction differs, possibly owing to a read error. This sample is part of a study of cytomegalovirus exposure and HLA in healthy donors. Findings of the study overall: The study labeled 150 to 200 TCR beta chains cytomegalovirus-associated.

Produced via immunoSEQ multiplex PCR; TCRdb's table is partial and in-frame only. The sample consists of fewer than 200,000 clones, about 88% of them appearing once. The CDR3 is 17 amino acids. In germline, CDR1 is SGHRS, CDR2 YFSETQ. An approximately 120-subject validation cohort, separate from the roughly 670-subject first cohort, supplied the donors. This chain joins TRBV5-1 and TRBJ2-7, with D tentatively TRBD1 (6 bases). The TCR was taken from a woman aged 18-29 years in good health and CMV-seronegative. The sequenced sample consisted of PBMCs. This CDR3 is CASSLEVWDKGFYGQYF. The CDR3 DNA reads as TGCGCCAGCAGCTTGGAGGTTTGGGACAAGGGTTTCTACGGGCAGTACTTC.